This TCR beta chain was captured by sequencing in a study of shared clonotypes between healthy human individuals. The ends lost 5 bases at V and 2 bases at J; junction bases unmatched: 22. The CDR3 sequence is 21 residues long. Germline CDR1 and CDR2: MNHEY and SMNVEV (reference sequence). Authors' analysis steps: Filtering was not the same, since immunoSEQ gave junction-only sequences without quality scores. The table came from immunoSEQ multiplex PCR; TCRdb's copy has only in-frame clones and leaves some out. V and J calls and clone size are as listed in that table; D and trimming were resolved from the DNA. The table lists a few million clones, roughly 93% of them singletons. Overall study findings and caveats: A small donor pool kept down the genetic and exposure-history diversity that was represented. Generation of non-shared clonotypes was less probable than generation of clonotypes shared by all four donors.

Naive CD8 cells were CD45RO-negative, positively selected for CCR7, excluding terminally differentiated effector memory CD45RA+ cells. Worth noting for this clone: Its matching antigen is unknown.

The sequence derives from a young man in good health. Some clones in this sample may be carry-over from other donors' samples. Sequenced: naive CD8+ T cells from PBMCs. This chain links TRBV27 with TRBJ2-7; 12 nucleotides agree with TRBD2. The CDR3 nucleotides read TGTGCCAGCAGTCCCATAGATCGGGGTCCGCGACTAGCGGGAGTTCCCTACGAGCAGTACTTC. It yields the protein CASSPIDRGPRLAGVPYEQYF.